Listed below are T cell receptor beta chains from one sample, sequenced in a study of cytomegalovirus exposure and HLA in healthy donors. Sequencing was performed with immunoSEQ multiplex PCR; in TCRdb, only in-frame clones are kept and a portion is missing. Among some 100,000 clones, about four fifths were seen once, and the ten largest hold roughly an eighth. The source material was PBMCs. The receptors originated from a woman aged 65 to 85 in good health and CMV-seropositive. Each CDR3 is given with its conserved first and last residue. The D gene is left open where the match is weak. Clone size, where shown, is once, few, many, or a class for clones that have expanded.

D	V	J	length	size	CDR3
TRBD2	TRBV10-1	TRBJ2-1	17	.	CASSESLGTSGLNEQFF
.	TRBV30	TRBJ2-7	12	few	CAWNAGGGYQYF
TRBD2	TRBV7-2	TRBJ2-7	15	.	CASSYNSGGAYEQYF
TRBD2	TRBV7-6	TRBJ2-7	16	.	CASSLGGGDGGYEQYF
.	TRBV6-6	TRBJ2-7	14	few	CASSTRTVPGEQYF
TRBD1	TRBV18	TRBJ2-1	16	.	CASSPQTGTSYNEQFF
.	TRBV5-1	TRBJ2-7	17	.	CASSLEPGGTVGYEQYF
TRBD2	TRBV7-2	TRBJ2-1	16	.	CASSSYLAGGGNEQFF
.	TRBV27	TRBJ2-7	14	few	CASSLSRPTYEQYF
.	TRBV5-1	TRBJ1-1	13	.	CASSTGIWTEAFF
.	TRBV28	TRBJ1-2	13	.	CASTIDTGYGYTF
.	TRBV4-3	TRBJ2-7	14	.	CASSQTSGTGEQYF
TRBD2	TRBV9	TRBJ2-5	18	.	CASSPGTSGRAGWETQYF
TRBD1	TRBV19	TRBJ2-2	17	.	CASGDPKRTGTNGELFF
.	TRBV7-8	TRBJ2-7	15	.	CASSSSSVSSYEQYF
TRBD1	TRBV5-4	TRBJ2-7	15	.	CASSPTSYRGGEQYF
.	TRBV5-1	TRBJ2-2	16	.	CASSLGGTANTGELFF
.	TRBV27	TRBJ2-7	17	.	CASRYRGVGGGPYEQYF
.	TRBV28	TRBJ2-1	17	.	CASSLPDPRGAYNEQFF
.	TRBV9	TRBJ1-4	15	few	CASSVAAGANEKLFF
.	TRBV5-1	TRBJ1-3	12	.	CASSLAGNTIYF
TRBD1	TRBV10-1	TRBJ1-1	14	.	CASSSTGVATEAFF
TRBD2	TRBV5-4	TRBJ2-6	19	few	CASSPGLAGVGSGANVLTF
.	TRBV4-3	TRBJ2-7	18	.	CASSQGGRGPTRSYEQYF
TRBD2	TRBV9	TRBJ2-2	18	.	CASSVDRRTSANTGELFF
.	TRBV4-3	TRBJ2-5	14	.	CASSQGTGRGTQYF
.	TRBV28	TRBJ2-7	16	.	CASSLPGQLKGYEQYF
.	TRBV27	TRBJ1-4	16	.	CASSLIPGRLNEKLFF
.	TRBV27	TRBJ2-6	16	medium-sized	CASSPSGVPGANVLTF
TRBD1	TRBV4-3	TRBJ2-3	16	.	CASSQEGGRGTDTQYF
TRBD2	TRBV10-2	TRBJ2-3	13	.	CASNSGRTDTQYF
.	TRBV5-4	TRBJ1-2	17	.	CASSFSRQAVANYGYTF
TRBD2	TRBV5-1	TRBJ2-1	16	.	CASSPGLAGPYNEQFF
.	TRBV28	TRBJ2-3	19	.	CASTTPRVRLPPSTDTQYF
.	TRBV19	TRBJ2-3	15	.	CASSWYPGLADTQYF
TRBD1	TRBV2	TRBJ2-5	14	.	CATGPTGVFETQYF
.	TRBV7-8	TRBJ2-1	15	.	CASSFDRQHYNEQFF
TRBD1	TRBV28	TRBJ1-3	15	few	CASRGQGREGNTIYF
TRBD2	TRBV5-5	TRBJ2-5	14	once	CASSGSGGQETQYF
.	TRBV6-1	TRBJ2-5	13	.	CASGGIGPETQYF
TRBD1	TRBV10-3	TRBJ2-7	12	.	CAIRDRVYEQYF
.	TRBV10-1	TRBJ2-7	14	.	CASSESTGNYEQYF